The 18 T cell receptor beta chains below all came from one sample that was sequenced in a study of shared clonotypes between healthy human individuals. Assay used: immunoSEQ multiplex PCR; TCRdb lists only in-frame clones, some missing. The table shows about 2 million clones, with 85% to 95% occurring only once. Material for sequencing was naive CD4+ T cells sorted from blood. Subset indicated: CD45RA+ positively selected. The origin of the receptors is a man between 18 and 29 years old in good health.

V gene TRBV28 combines with J gene TRBJ2-7; TRBD1 agrees at 9 bases. Germline trimming cut 6 bases from V and 2 bases from J; bases unmatched to any gene: 11. The length of the CDR3 is 16 residues. Germline assignment: CDR1 MDHEN and CDR2 SYDVKM. The CDR3 DNA reads TGTGCCAGCAGCCCTCACAGGGGGCTTGTAACCTACGAGCAGTACTTC. Translation gives CASSPHRGLVTYEQYF.

The gene calls are TRBV5-6 and TRBJ2-6; 10 bases fit TRBD1. The CDR3 spans 17 residues. Germline values: CDR1 SGHDT, CDR2 YYEEEE. After removal of 3 bases from V and 2 bases from J, the junction contained 5 bases not matched to a gene. The CDR3 loop reads CASSWDRGLTGANVLTF. The CDR3 bases are TGTGCCAGCAGCTGGGACAGGGGCTTGACTGGGGCCAACGTCCTGACTTTC. The full variable domain, with the rest looked up from reference TRBV5-6 and TRBJ2-6, is DAGVTQSPTHLIKTRGQQVTLRCSPKSGHDTVSWYQQALGQGPQFIFQYYEEEERQRGNFPDRFSGHQFPNYSSELNVNALLLGDSALYLCASSWDRGLTGANVLTFGAGSRLTVL.

Concerning this clone: Other DNA sequences of this sample code for an identical CDR3. The genes are TRBV18 and TRBJ2-3; a weak D match, TRBD1 (6 bases). In germline, CDR1 is KGHSH, CDR2 LQKENI. With 0 bases removed from V and 4 bases from J, the gap between germline ends came to 8 bases. The CDR3 has 14 amino acids. The DNA for the CDR3 is TGTGCCAGCTCACCACCCCAGGGGTCAGATACGCAGTATTTT. Its translation is CASSPPQGSDTQYF. Full variable domain (missing parts from reference TRBV18 and TRBJ2-3): NAGVMQNPRHLVRRRGQEARLRCSPMKGHSHVYWYRQLPEEGLKFMVYLQKENIIDESGMPKERFSAEFPKEGPSILRIQQVVRGDSAAYFCASSPPQGSDTQYFGPGTRLTVL.

Concerning this clone itself: The sample contains more than one DNA sequence encoding this CDR3. The chain carries TRBV28 and TRBJ2-7, with D tentatively TRBD1 (5 bases). CDR1 is MDHEN, CDR2 SYDVKM, per germline. The CDR3 is 12 residues long. V was clipped by 2 bases and J by 3 bases, with 5 bases between them. CDR3 DNA: TGTGCCAGCAGTTTACAGGGCTACGAGCAGTACTTC. Amino acids: CASSLQGYEQYF.

A note on this clone: Other nucleotide sequences in the sample specify the same CDR3. This chain links TRBV11-3 with TRBJ1-1; tentative D call: TRBD1 (5 bases). CDR1 is SGHNT and CDR2 is YENEEA in the germline V gene. The CDR3 is 13 residues long. The V end lost 5 bases, the J end lost 3 bases, and 10 bases lay between the germline ends. The DNA of the CDR3 is TGTGCCAGCAGCCCTCAGGGATACACTGAAGCTTTCTTT. Its protein product is CASSPQGYTEAFF.

The chain employs TRBV5-1 and TRBJ2-3; D ambiguous. Germline assignment: CDR1 SGHRS and CDR2 YFSETQ. Trimming stripped 1 base from V and 1 base from J, with 10 bases between. This CDR3 has 15 residues. CDR3 region: CASSLRGGGTDTQYF. The CDR3 DNA reads as TGCGCCAGCAGCTTGAGAGGTGGTGGCACAGATACGCAGTATTTT.

The rearrangement uses TRBV10-3 and TRBJ2-1, with 9 bases matching TRBD2. J gave up 5 bases and V 6 bases, and 8 bases lay outside the gene matches. CDR1 and CDR2 from the germline V gene are ENHRY and SYGVKD. The CDR3 loop spans 15 amino acids. The CDR3 loop reads CAISRWLAGNNEQFF. The DNA for the CDR3 is TGTGCCATCAGCCGGTGGCTAGCGGGAAACAATGAGCAGTTCTTC.

The genes are TRBV7-6 and TRBJ2-7; 7 bases fit TRBD1. The CDR3 consists of 16 residues. CDR1 and CDR2 (germline): SGHVS, FNYEAQ. V lost 1 base, J lost 0 bases, and 6 bases stayed unmatched. This chain's CDR3 is CASSLGTRGSSYEQYF. The CDR3 DNA reads as TGTGCCAGCAGCTTAGGGACCAGGGGGAGCTCCTACGAGCAGTACTTC.

V usage is TRBV7-2 and J usage is TRBJ2-7, with TRBD2 matching 11 bases. Trimming cost V 5 bases and J 0 bases; bases outside gene matches: 9. CDR1 is SGHTA, CDR2 FQGNSA, per germline. This CDR3 is 17 amino acids long. The CDR3 sequence is CASSPGLAGAFSYEQYF. The CDR3 DNA is TGTGCCAGCAGCCCAGGACTAGCGGGCGCTTTCTCCTACGAGCAGTACTTC.

The V gene is TRBV5-1, the J gene TRBJ2-3, with a weak D call TRBD2 (6 bases). The V gene lost 3 bases and the J gene lost 7 bases, with 18 bases spanning the gap. Germline V gene data show CDR1 as SGHRS and CDR2 as YFSETQ. The CDR3 length is 15 residues. The CDR3 is CASSSTGTPTNTQYF. DNA for the CDR3: TGCGCCAGCAGCTCTACCGGGACTCCTACCAATACGCAGTATTTT.

The chain combines TRBV5-6 with TRBJ2-2, with 9 positions matching TRBD1. CDR1 is SGHDT and CDR2 is YYEEEE in the germline V gene. This CDR3 is built from 19 residues. V was clipped by 2 bases and J by 5 bases; unmatched bases: 16. The CDR3 DNA reads as TGTGCCAGCAGCTTCACATTAATACAGGGGGCGCGATGGACCGGGGAGCTGTTTTTT. Its translation is CASSFTLIQGARWTGELFF.

This clone showed up just once. The chain carries TRBV25-1 and TRBJ1-4; D unclear. V was pared by 7 bases and J by 0 bases, with 9 bases between. The germline CDR1 and CDR2 sequences are MGHDK and SYGVNS. There are 14 residues in the CDR3. The CDR3 is CASTSTATNEKLFF. The CDR3 nucleotides read TGTGCCAGCACTTCAACAGCAACTAATGAAAAACTGTTTTTT.

The chain has TRBV5-4 and TRBJ1-1; the D gene is possibly TRBD1 (5 bases). Trimming shortened V by 9 bases and J by 0 bases, and 9 bases separated the two germline ends. Germline values: CDR1 SGHNT, CDR2 YYREEE (reference sequence). The CDR3 is 12 residues long. The CDR3 is CATSTVNTEAFF. The CDR3 DNA is TGTGCCACCTCGACAGTGAACACTGAAGCTTTCTTT.

The DNA of the CDR3 is TGTGCCAGCAGGATACAGGGTAATCAAGAGACCCAGTACTTC. It codes for CASRIQGNQETQYF. The chain carries TRBV6-1 and TRBJ2-5, with D possibly being TRBD1 (6 bases). Germline assignment: CDR1 MNHNS and CDR2 SASEGT. CDR3 length equals 14 residues. V lost 6 bases to trimming and J lost 2 bases, with 13 bases between them.

This clone appeared a single time. In nucleotides, the CDR3 is TGTGCCAGCAGCTTGGACTTCTATAATTCACCCCTCCACTTT. As protein: CASSLDFYNSPLHF. The chain is built from TRBV5-4 and TRBJ1-6; D is uncertain. V lost 0 bases, J lost 3 bases, and 4 bases lay in between. This CDR3 region has 14 residues. Germline V gives CDR1 SGHNT, CDR2 YYREEE (reference sequence).

This rearrangement joins TRBV30 to TRBJ1-5; perhaps TRBD1 as D (6 bases). Germline V gives CDR1 GTSNPN, CDR2 SVGIG (reference sequence). Trimming cost V 1 base and J 2 bases, with 15 bases left between them. The CDR3 contains 16 residues. The CDR3 DNA follows: TGTGCCTGGAGTGCGTGGGACAAGAATCGCAATCAGCCCCAGCATTTT. Translating gives CAWSAWDKNRNQPQHF.

CDR3 DNA: TGTGCCAGCAGTGAAGGTACGGGGGCGAACACTGAAGCTTTCTTT. It is translated as CASSEGTGANTEAFF. This chain uses TRBV2 with TRBJ1-1; possible D gene TRBD1, 6 bases. The V gene lost 1 base and the J gene lost 1 base, with 10 bases spanning the gap. Per the germline V gene, CDR1 is SNHLY and CDR2 is FYNNEI. There are 15 residues in the CDR3.

This chain links TRBV5-1 with TRBJ1-1; 7 bases align to TRBD1. The germline V gene encodes CDR1 SGHRS and CDR2 YFSETQ. The CDR3 sequence is 15 residues long. Losses at the gene ends were 6 bases for V and 2 bases for J; bases not matched to a gene: 10. The chain's CDR3 is CASTPTGTENTEAFF. In DNA, the CDR3 is TGCGCCAGCACACCAACCGGGACAGAAAACACTGAAGCTTTCTTT.